One and the same sample provided the 4 T cell receptor beta chains below, sequenced in a study of identical twins. MiXCR, applied by TCRdb to the 5' RACE reads, yields one record per CDR3 protein. Of some 900,000 distinct CDR3 sequences detected, 9% to 15% appear once; the ten largest clones hold around 1.6%. This sample also appeared in a second study, on yellow fever vaccine responses in identical twins.

The sample consisted of PBMCs. Source of these receptors: a woman aged 18-29 years in good health.

The count of this clonotype is one. This chain joins TRBV2 and TRBJ2-7; D is possibly TRBD2 (6 bases). This CDR3 spans 15 amino acids. The ends were cut back, 2 bases at V and 3 bases at J, with 14 bases in the middle. Germline V gives CDR1 SNHLY, CDR2 FYNNEI. CDR3 nucleotide sequence: TGTGCCAGCAGTGAAAGTGGACTACCGTTCTACGAGCAGTACTTC. Its translation: CASSESGLPFYEQYF.

The chain couples TRBV10-3 to TRBJ2-5; D not resolved. Germline V gene sequence: CDR1 ENHRY, CDR2 SYGVKD. V gave up 3 bases and J gave up 1 base, with 0 bases separating them. CDR3 length equals 11 residues. CDR3 in DNA: TGTGCCATCAGTGACCAAGAGACCCAGTACTTC. Translation gives CAISDQETQYF.

The chain joins TRBV7-3 to TRBJ2-2, with 9 nucleotides matching TRBD2. This CDR3 is 18 amino acids long. Germline assignment: CDR1 SGHTA and CDR2 FQGTGA. V lost 4 bases and J lost 4; bases outside the gene matches: 13. In DNA form, the CDR3 reads TGTGCCAGCAGCTCCGTGGCGGGAGGGCCTAGGGTCACCGGGGAGCTGTTTTTT. Protein sequence: CASSSVAGGPRVTGELFF. Complete variable domain (other parts from reference TRBV7-3 and TRBJ2-2): GAGVSQTPSNKVTEKGKYVELRCDPISGHTALYWYRQSLGQGPEFLIYFQGTGAADDSGLPNDRFFAVRPEGSVSTLKIQRTERGDSAVYLCASSSVAGGPRVTGELFFGEGSRLTVL.

J is TRBJ2-3 and V is TRBV5-1; 8 nucleotides line up with TRBD2. CDR3 size: 15 residues. Trimming took 0 bases from V and 6 from J; bases not matched to a gene: 6. CDR1 and CDR2 from the germline V gene are SGHRS and YFSETQ. The CDR3 nucleotides are TGCGCCAGCAGCTTGGACAGCGGGAGTATGGATACGCAGTATTTT. This translates into CASSLDSGSMDTQYF.